The sample holds one count of the clone carrying this TCR beta chain. Its antigen is as yet unknown. A much larger clone lies a single base off, so this may be a read error. Using a J-beta primer mix together with a sample-barcoded 5' primer, a second PCR was run for roughly 7 to 12 cycles. Per-sample output comprised a minimum of 2.5 million paired-end reads containing CDR3. Each CDR3 protein gets one entry after TCRdb re-called the 5' RACE reads with MiXCR. The sample lists around 790,000 distinct CDR3 sequences; more than 40% were seen once. These data come from a study of blood T cells in healthy people across ages. With V trimmed by 8 bases and J by 4 bases, 5 bases remained unmatched. The CDR3 has 12 amino acids. CDR1 and CDR2 from the germline V gene are SQVTM and ANQGSEA. Isolated PBMCs totaled at least 7 million in each sample. Findings and caveats of the study: Diversity was estimated from one million T cells, and these estimates were considered underestimates.

The chain is built from TRBV29-1 and TRBJ2-1; 7 bases match TRBD1. The TCR was taken from a man aged 55-75 years in good health. What was sequenced was blood. CDR3 nucleotide sequence: TGCAGCTCCGTGGACAGGTACAATGAGCAGTTCTTC. Protein product: CSSVDRYNEQFF.